The 11 T cell receptor beta chains below come from one sample, sequenced in a study of shared clonotypes between healthy human individuals. The table came from immunoSEQ multiplex PCR; TCRdb's copy has only in-frame clones and leaves some out. Altogether over 1.5 million clones are present, 95% to 99% being singletons, with the ten largest covering about 0.45%. Sequences were obtained from naive CD4+ T cells sorted from blood. This sample's subset: CD45RA+ positively selected. The receptors come from a man younger than 40 in good health.

V is TRBV7-2 and J is TRBJ2-7; TRBD2 is a possible D gene (5 bases). Germline CDR1 SGHTA, CDR2 FQGNSA. Trimming took off 0 bases at V and 2 bases at J, with 11 bases between the two ends. CDR3 length: 15 amino acids. CDR3 bases: TGTGCCAGCAGCTTAGCGGGTAGGACTCCCTACGAGCAGTACTTC. It specifies CASSLAGRTPYEQYF.

This clone has only one observation. This sequence joins TRBV12-5 and TRBJ2-1; unclear D gene. Germline V gives CDR1 LGHNT, CDR2 FRNRAP. The V end was cut by 0 bases, the J end by 0 bases, with 27 bases between. The CDR3 sequence is 22 residues long. This CDR3 is CASGLVVGSPKAPESSYNEQFF. CDR3 nucleotide sequence: TGTGCTAGTGGTTTGGTGGTGGGGTCACCCAAGGCACCTGAGAGCTCCTACAATGAGCAGTTCTTC.

With respect to this clone: One end of the junction varies from germline; a read error may be responsible. The chain uses TRBV4-3 and TRBJ2-2; tentative D call: TRBD2 (5 bases). This CDR3 is 15 amino acids long. Germline lookup yields CDR1 LGHNA and CDR2 YSLEER. In nucleotides, the CDR3 is TGCGCCAACAGCCAAGAAGAGGGCCGCACCGGGGAGCTGTTTTTT. Translating it yields CANSQEEGRTGELFF.

The chain links TRBV25-1 to TRBJ2-3, with 7 bases identical to TRBD2. V trimming: 5 bases; J trimming: 1 base; junction bases outside the gene matches: 12. CDR1 MGHDK and CDR2 SYGVNS come from the germline V gene. This CDR3 has 17 amino acids. The CDR3 here is CASSNHFSGMGTDTQYF. The CDR3 DNA sequence: TGTGCCAGCAGTAACCATTTCAGCGGGATGGGCACAGATACGCAGTATTTT.

About this clone: Different DNA sequences within this sample yield the same CDR3. The chain combines TRBV2 with TRBJ2-5; no firm D call. CDR1 is SNHLY, CDR2 FYNNEI, per germline. This CDR3 is 11 amino acids long. The germline V and J ends were trimmed by 4 bases and 4 bases, with 4 bases remaining between them. This chain's CDR3 is CASSVLETQYF. CDR3 nucleotides: TGTGCCAGCAGTGTGCTAGAGACCCAGTACTTC.

As concerns this clone: Other DNA sequences in the sample encode the same CDR3. This chain connects TRBV5-1 to TRBJ2-5, with 12 bases identical to TRBD1. Per the germline V gene, CDR1 is SGHRS and CDR2 is YFSETQ. V shed 1 base and J 4 bases; nucleotides not matched to a gene: 5. The CDR3 consists of 16 residues. The CDR3 is CASSLPRGQGAETQYF. CDR3 sequence (DNA): TGCGCCAGCAGCTTGCCCCGGGGACAGGGGGCAGAGACCCAGTACTTC.

The rearrangement links TRBV4-3 to TRBJ1-3; D unresolved. Germline assignment: CDR1 LGHNA and CDR2 YSLEER. The CDR3 length is 16 residues. V was cut by 0 bases and J by 2 bases, with 11 bases left in between. Here the CDR3 DNA reads TGCGCCAGCAGCCAAGATCAAGGGCTGGCTGGAAACACCATATATTTT. Translated, it gives CASSQDQGLAGNTIYF.

The chain employs TRBV7-2 and TRBJ2-3; possibly TRBD1 or TRBD2 for D (5 bases each). Trimming shortened V by 0 bases and J by 4 bases, and 14 bases separated the two germline ends. Germline V gene data show CDR1 as SGHTA and CDR2 as FQGNSA. The CDR3 spans 16 residues. The chain's CDR3 is CASSLAGTMGSDTQYF. CDR3 DNA: TGTGCCAGCAGCTTAGCTGGGACGATGGGGTCAGATACGCAGTATTTT.

V and J are TRBV30 and TRBJ1-3, with no clear D. CDR3 length equals 16 residues. The germline V and J ends were trimmed by 4 bases and 0 bases, with 16 bases remaining between them. Germline values: CDR1 GTSNPN, CDR2 SVGIG (reference sequence). In DNA form, the CDR3 reads TGTGCCTGGAAACTCTGGACCTCCAACTCTGGAAACACCATATATTTT. Translating it yields CAWKLWTSNSGNTIYF.

The chain is built from TRBV9 and TRBJ2-5; 9 bases align to TRBD1. V lost 0 bases and J lost 4; bases outside the gene matches: 10. Germline V gives CDR1 SGDLS, CDR2 YYNGEE. The CDR3 extends over 17 amino acids. Here the CDR3 reads CASSVDPGQGLRETQYF. Written as DNA, the CDR3 is TGTGCCAGCAGCGTAGATCCGGGACAGGGCTTAAGAGAGACCCAGTACTTC.

This chain connects TRBV18 to TRBJ1-1; D gene unclear. Germline values: CDR1 KGHSH, CDR2 LQKENI. The V end was cut by 3 bases, the J end by 0 bases, with 14 bases between. The CDR3 is made up of 16 amino acids. Here the CDR3 DNA reads TGTGCCAGCTCACCTCGAGTCAGTTCAGTGAACACTGAAGCTTTCTTT. Protein product: CASSPRVSSVNTEAFF.